This entry lists 15 T cell receptor beta chains sequenced from one sample in a study of CD8+ T cells in alopecia areata. Extraction and reverse transcription of RNA yielded cDNA as the sequencing template. Sequencing used immunoSEQ multiplex PCR; TCRdb keeps in-frame clones, though not all of them. This sample has fewer than 80,000 clones; approximately 61% occur once, and the top ten carry roughly a sixth. This material consisted of CD8+ T cells sorted from blood, taken at week 0. The receptors were gathered from a human donor with alopecia areata.

The chain employs TRBV25-1 and TRBJ2-2; possibly TRBD2 for D (5 bases). Between the trimmed V and J ends, which lost 2 bases and 5 bases, there was a span of 12 bases. Germline V gene data show CDR1 as MGHDK and CDR2 as SYGVNS. The CDR3 is made up of 15 amino acids. The CDR3 DNA is TGTGCCAGCAGTGAACTCCGGGAACGAACCGGGGAGCTGTTTTTT. Residues: CASSELRERTGELFF.

V gene TRBV29-1 combines with J gene TRBJ2-1; 16 bases are shared with TRBD2. V lost 4 bases to trimming and J lost 2 bases; unmatched junction nucleotides: 5. The CDR3 is 17 residues long. The V gene's germline CDR1 is SQVTM and CDR2 ANQGSEA. CDR3 in amino acids: CSVVSGTSGGAYNEQFF. The CDR3 DNA follows: TGCAGCGTTGTCTCCGGGACTAGCGGGGGGGCCTACAATGAGCAGTTCTTC.

This chain links TRBV29-1 with TRBJ1-1; D unresolved. Germline V lookup: CDR1 SQVTM, CDR2 ANQGSEA. The CDR3 runs 14 residues. Trimming took off 2 bases at V and 0 bases at J, with 10 bases between the two ends. This CDR3 is CSVEFVYMNTEAFF. DNA for the CDR3: TGCAGCGTTGAATTTGTGTACATGAACACTGAAGCTTTCTTT.

This clone was seen a handful of times. This chain uses TRBV4-1 with TRBJ2-3, with TRBD2 matching over 10 bases. The germline CDR1 and CDR2 sequences are MGHRA and YSYEKL. The CDR3 has 16 amino acids. The V gene end was trimmed by 0 bases and the J gene end by 2 bases; junction bases not matched to a gene: 2. CDR3 sequence: CASSQETSGNTDTQYF. The CDR3 coding sequence is TGCGCCAGCAGCCAAGAAACTAGCGGGAACACAGATACGCAGTATTTT.

The genes are TRBV6-5 and TRBJ1-1; D is uncertain. Germline assignment: CDR1 MNHEY and CDR2 SVGAGI. Trimming stripped 7 bases from V and 7 bases from J, with 10 bases between. The CDR3 totals 11 residues. This chain's CDR3 is CASTDTYEAFF. In DNA, the CDR3 is TGTGCCAGCACCGACACGTATGAAGCTTTCTTT.

The chain couples TRBV19 to TRBJ1-5; D is unresolved. The CDR3 is made up of 14 amino acids. CDR1 is LNHDA and CDR2 is SQIVND in the germline V gene (reference sequence). V lost 7 bases, J lost 5 bases, and 15 bases lay in between. CDR3 sequence: CASTTDIHHQPQHF. The CDR3 DNA sequence: TGTGCCAGTACCACCGATATACACCATCAGCCCCAGCATTTT.

This chain joins TRBV7-2 and TRBJ2-1; the match to TRBD1 covers 7 bases. The CDR3 contains 17 residues. Trimming cost V 5 bases and J 8 bases; bases outside gene matches: 18. The germline V gene has CDR1 SGHTA and CDR2 FQGNSA. Here the CDR3 DNA reads TGTGCCAGCAGCCTTCAGGAGACAGGGTGGGTTCTGGATGAGCAGTTCTTC. Amino acid sequence: CASSLQETGWVLDEQFF.

The rearrangement joins TRBV7-6 to TRBJ2-7; D is unresolved. The CDR3 sequence is 11 residues long. Germline CDR1 is SGHVS and CDR2 is FNYEAQ. The germline V and J ends were trimmed by 5 bases and 7 bases, with 9 bases remaining between them. As DNA, the CDR3 is TGTGCCAGCAGCCGCTCCGGAGAGCAGTACTTC. The encoded protein is CASSRSGEQYF.

The chain has TRBV27 and TRBJ1-1, with no clear D. CDR3 length equals 11 residues. V lost 7 bases to trimming and J lost 10 bases, with 13 bases between them. In germline, CDR1 is MNHEY, CDR2 SMNVEV (reference sequence). This CDR3 is CASISGVGAFF. In DNA, the CDR3 is TGTGCCAGCATATCCGGTGTTGGAGCTTTCTTT.

This chain uses TRBV30 with TRBJ1-4; D unclear. The V end lost 2 bases, the J end lost 0 bases, and 10 bases lay between the germline ends. CDR1 is GTSNPN, CDR2 SVGIG, per germline (reference sequence). CDR3 size: 15 residues. This CDR3 reads CAWSLHLATNEKLFF. The CDR3 nucleotides read TGTGCCTGGAGTCTTCACCTTGCAACTAATGAAAAACTGTTTTTT.

V is TRBV5-6 and J is TRBJ2-4; 10 bases are shared with TRBD2. V dropped 6 bases and J dropped 1; count of bases not matched to a gene: 16. The CDR3 spans 19 residues. Germline V lookup: CDR1 SGHDT, CDR2 YYEEEE. CDR3 in amino acids: CASNMEGSSGSLAKNIQYF. The DNA of the CDR3 is TGTGCCAGCAACATGGAGGGGTCTAGCGGGAGTCTCGCCAAAAACATTCAGTACTTC.

The rearrangement uses TRBV27 and TRBJ2-1; 10 nucleotides line up with TRBD2. V shed 4 bases, J shed 10 bases, and the junction held 13 bases outside the gene matches. Germline-derived CDR1 and CDR2 are MNHEY and SMNVEV (reference sequence). This CDR3 has 16 amino acids. CDR3 nucleotide sequence: TGTGCCAGCAGTTCAATGAGCGGGGGGGCCTTAGGGGAGCAGTTCTTC. Its translation: CASSSMSGGALGEQFF.

The chain recombines TRBV29-1 with TRBJ2-7, with D hard to call. The CDR3 is 13 residues long. Between the trimmed V and J ends, which lost 2 bases and 1 base, there was a span of 9 bases. Germline V CDR1 and CDR2: SQVTM, ANQGSEA. In nucleotides, the CDR3 is TGCAGCGTTGAACGGAACGAGTCCTACGAGCAGTACTTC. Translating it yields CSVERNESYEQYF.

This clone was counted a single time. The chain couples TRBV13 to TRBJ2-5; no firm D call. Germline values: CDR1 PRHDT, CDR2 FYEKMQ (reference sequence). The germline V and J ends were trimmed by 5 bases and 2 bases, with 6 bases remaining between them. CDR3 length: 12 residues. CDR3 protein: CASSTRQETQYF. CDR3 nucleotides: TGTGCCAGCAGCACCCGGCAAGAGACCCAGTACTTC. The full variable domain, completed using reference TRBV13 and TRBJ2-5, is AAGVIQSPRHLIKEKRETATLKCYPIPRHDTVYWYQQGPGQDPQFLISFYEKMQSDKGSIPDRFSAQQFSDYHSELNMSSLELGDSALYFCASSTRQETQYFGPGTRLLVL.

V gene TRBV9 combines with J gene TRBJ2-3, with a tentative D call TRBD2 (6 bases). The CDR3 contains 19 residues. Germline V gene data show CDR1 as SGDLS and CDR2 as YYNGEE. The V end was cut by 3 bases, the J end by 6 bases, with 29 bases between. DNA for the CDR3: TGTGCCAGCAGCGAAGCCCTGGAGGGGTCCTGGTCCCGACATGATACGCAGTATTTT. Translation: CASSEALEGSWSRHDTQYF.